The 15 T cell receptor beta chains given below trace back to one sample, sequenced in a study of blood T cell repertoires in COVID-19. Here immunoSEQ multiplex PCR was the method, and the copy in TCRdb shows in-frame clones only, minus some. The sample has 7,500 to 8,000 clones, more than 70% seen once; the top ten hold around 15%. Sequencing was carried out using peripheral blood. The receptors derive from a woman aged 55 to 70 with active COVID-19.

The gene calls are TRBV6-6 and TRBJ2-7; 8 nucleotides agree with TRBD1. The CDR3 has 14 amino acids. The V gene's germline CDR1 is MNHNY and CDR2 SVGAGI (reference sequence). V trimming: 6 bases; J trimming: 1 base; junction bases outside the gene matches: 5. CDR3 sequence reads: CASRAGGLSYEQYF. The DNA of the CDR3 is TGTGCCAGCAGAGCAGGGGGCCTATCCTACGAGCAGTACTTC.

Here the CDR3 DNA reads TGCGCCAGCAGCCCTAGACTAGCGGGGGGCACAGATACGCAGTATTTT. Encoded protein: CASSPRLAGGTDTQYF. This chain links TRBV5-1 with TRBJ2-3; 12 nucleotides agree with TRBD2. V shed 4 bases and J 1 base; nucleotides not matched to a gene: 4. Germline CDR1 is SGHRS and CDR2 is YFSETQ. The CDR3 loop spans 16 amino acids.

The chain links TRBV29-1 to TRBJ2-7; 7 nucleotides agree with TRBD1. V was clipped by 7 bases and J by 7 bases; unmatched bases: 16. This CDR3 region has 14 residues. In germline, CDR1 is SQVTM, CDR2 ANQGSEA. CDR3 loop: CSGPARGSLEEQYF. The DNA of the CDR3 is TGCAGCGGCCCCGCCAGGGGGTCCCTAGAGGAGCAGTACTTC.

The rearrangement uses TRBV7-2 and TRBJ1-5; 7 bases fit TRBD1. CDR1 SGHTA and CDR2 FQGNSA come from the germline V gene. V lost 1 base and J lost 3; bases outside the gene matches: 3. The CDR3 has 15 amino acids. The CDR3 region has the DNA TGTGCCAGCAGCTTAGGACAGGGACACAATCAGCCCCAGCATTTT. This sequence encodes CASSLGQGHNQPQHF.

This chain joins TRBV19 and TRBJ1-5, with D uncertain. The germline V gene encodes CDR1 LNHDA and CDR2 SQIVND (reference sequence). The CDR3 totals 13 residues. V was shortened by 1 base and J by 5 bases, with 6 bases between the two germline ends. CDR3 in amino acids: CASSIGEYQPQHF. DNA of the CDR3: TGTGCCAGTAGTATAGGAGAGTATCAGCCCCAGCATTTT.

The V gene is TRBV6-6, the J gene TRBJ2-5; 12 bases line up with TRBD1. The CDR3 consists of 15 residues. J gave up 5 bases and V 2 bases, and 3 bases lay outside the gene matches. Germline CDR1 reads MNHNY; CDR2 reads SVGAGI (reference sequence). CDR3 coding DNA: TGTGCCAGCAGTTACCGGGACAGGGGGCGGGAGACCCAGTACTTC. This encodes CASSYRDRGRETQYF.

The chain carries TRBV28 and TRBJ2-7; TRBD1 matches at 11 bases. Trimming at V came to 3 bases and at J to 7 bases, leaving 8 bases not matched to a gene. This CDR3 has 15 residues. Per germline, CDR1 MDHEN and CDR2 SYDVKM. As DNA, the CDR3 is TGTGCCAGCAGTTTCCTCGGGACAGGGGGAGGAGAGCAGTACTTC. Its protein product is CASSFLGTGGGEQYF.

The chain uses TRBV7-2 and TRBJ2-3, with a weak D call TRBD1 (6 bases). CDR1 is SGHTA, CDR2 FQGNSA, per germline. Trimming removed 3 bases from V and 2 bases from J, with 12 bases in between. The CDR3 loop spans 15 amino acids. This CDR3 reads CASSLVGALTDTQYF. For the CDR3, the DNA is TGTGCCAGCAGCTTGGTGGGGGCGCTCACAGATACGCAGTATTTT.

The rearrangement uses TRBV7-2 and TRBJ2-3; D is perhaps TRBD1 (6 bases). V gave up 3 bases and J gave up 2 bases, with 12 bases separating them. The CDR3 contains 15 residues. Germline CDR1 is SGHTA and CDR2 is FQGNSA. Here the CDR3 DNA reads TGTGCCAGCAGCTTCCCGATGGGGGCCACAGATACGCAGTATTTT. Protein product: CASSFPMGATDTQYF. Full variable domain (rest looked up from reference TRBV7-2 and TRBJ2-3): GAGVSQSPSNKVTEKGKDVELRCDPISGHTALYWYRQSLGQGLEFLIYFQGNSAPDKSGLPSDRFSAERTGGSVSTLTIQRTQQEDSAVYLCASSFPMGATDTQYFGPGTRLTVL.

The chain has TRBV5-1 and TRBJ2-3; the D is unclear. The length of the CDR3 is 13 residues. Germline V gives CDR1 SGHRS, CDR2 YFSETQ. V was pared by 0 bases and J by 3 bases, with 5 bases between. The CDR3 sequence is CASSLGRTDTQYF. CDR3 DNA: TGCGCCAGCAGCTTGGGGCGGACAGATACGCAGTATTTT.

The chain is built from TRBV5-1 and TRBJ2-7; D is unresolved. The CDR3 runs 17 residues. CDR1 and CDR2 (germline): SGHRS, YFSETQ. The V gene lost 1 base and the J gene lost 2 bases, with 19 bases spanning the gap. For the CDR3, the DNA is TGCGCCAGCAGCTTGTTTGCAGATCTCGGAGTAGCCTACGAGCAGTACTTC. Translated: CASSLFADLGVAYEQYF. Together with reference TRBV5-1 and TRBJ2-7, the CDR3 gives the full variable domain: KAGVTQTPRYLIKTRGQQVTLSCSPISGHRSVSWYQQTPGQGLQFLFEYFSETQRNKGNFPGRFSGRQFSNSRSEMNVSTLELGDSALYLCASSLFADLGVAYEQYFGPGTRLTVT.

This chain connects TRBV24-1 to TRBJ2-5; D is undetermined. The V and J ends lost 10 bases and 0 bases respectively, with 14 bases between them. The CDR3 loop spans 14 amino acids. CDR1 is KGHDR and CDR2 is SFDVKD in the germline V gene. The CDR3 here is CATAWSRYQETQYF. CDR3 nucleotides: TGTGCCACAGCTTGGAGTCGTTACCAAGAGACCCAGTACTTC.

On this clone itself: Within the sample, other DNA sequences also encode this same CDR3. This sequence joins TRBV10-3 and TRBJ1-1, with TRBD1 matching over 10 bases. Germline V gene sequence: CDR1 ENHRY, CDR2 SYGVKD. CDR3 length: 14 amino acids. V was clipped by 6 bases and J by 3 bases; unmatched bases: 4. The CDR3 protein is CAIRGGQGYTEAFF. The CDR3 DNA is TGTGCCATCAGGGGGGGACAGGGGTACACTGAAGCTTTCTTT.

The chain carries TRBV3-1 (or the pseudogene TRBV3-2) and TRBJ2-1; TRBD1 is a possible D gene (5 bases). The CDR3 has 16 residues. Per germline, CDR1 LGHDT and CDR2 YNNKEL (reference sequence). The V gene lost 5 bases and the J gene lost 0 bases, with 14 bases spanning the gap. The CDR3 is CASSERGRSSYNEQFF. The DNA of the CDR3 is TGTGCCAGCAGCGAAAGGGGTCGGAGCTCCTACAATGAGCAGTTCTTC.

V is TRBV18 and J is TRBJ1-4; 7 nucleotides line up with TRBD1. In germline, CDR1 is KGHSH, CDR2 LQKENI. J lost 4 bases, V lost 0 bases, and 2 bases had no gene match. This CDR3 comprises 15 residues. Written as DNA, the CDR3 is TGTGCCAGCTCACCACCGGGACAGTTTAATGAAAAACTGTTTTTT. Its translation: CASSPPGQFNEKLFF.